This TCR beta chain stems from a study of graft-versus-host responses after intestinal transplantation. Across the study: Recipients underwent multivisceral, liver-intestinal, or isolated intestinal transplants.

Some clones are missing from TCRdb's copy, which holds only in-frame ones; the method was immunoSEQ multiplex PCR. The sample contains tens of thousands of clones, roughly 90% of which appear only once. V shed 6 bases and J 7 bases; nucleotides not matched to a gene: 6. In germline, CDR1 is WNHNN, CDR2 SYGVQD (reference sequence). The CDR3 extends over 13 amino acids. Note on this clone: The antigen is undetermined.

The chain carries TRBV10-1 and TRBJ1-2; 9 bases are a match to TRBD1. This receptor was obtained from a human donor who received an intestinal transplant. The source material was unstimulated CD4+ T cells sorted from spleen or lymph node cells, sampled before intestinal transplant. The chain's CDR3 is CASRFDRGGGYTF. Here the CDR3 DNA reads TGCGCCAGCAGATTCGACAGGGGGGGTGGCTACACCTTC.